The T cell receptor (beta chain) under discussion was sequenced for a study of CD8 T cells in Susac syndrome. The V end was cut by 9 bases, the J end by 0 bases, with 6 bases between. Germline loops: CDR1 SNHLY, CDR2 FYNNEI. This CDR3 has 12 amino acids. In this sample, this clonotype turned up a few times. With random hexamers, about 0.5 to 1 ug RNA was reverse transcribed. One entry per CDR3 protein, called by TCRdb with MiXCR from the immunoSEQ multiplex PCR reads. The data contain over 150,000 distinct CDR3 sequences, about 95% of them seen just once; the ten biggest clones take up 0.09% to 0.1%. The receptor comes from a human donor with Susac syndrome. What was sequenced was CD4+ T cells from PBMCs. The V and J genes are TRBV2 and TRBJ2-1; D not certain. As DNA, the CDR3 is TGTGCCAGTAGTTACTCCTACAATGAGCAGTTCTTC. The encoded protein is CASSYSYNEQFF.